This T cell receptor (beta chain) was profiled in a study of regulatory T cells in long-lasting Graves disease. Notes on this clonotype: This may stem from a read error, because a much larger clone lies one nucleotide away.

This CDR3 comprises 17 residues. Noted time point: newly diagnosed GD, antithyroid drugs for less than 3 months. PBMC-derived RNA was used for the TCR library. HTBI primers from iRepertoire and Arm-PCR of CDR3 regions yielded the TCR beta libraries. TCRdb re-called the multiplex PCR reads through MiXCR, storing one row per CDR3 protein. This sample carries 300,000 to 400,000 distinct CDR3 sequences, around 16% of them seen once, and the ten largest clones take 22%. The chain recombines TRBV12-3 or TRBV12-4 with TRBJ2-3, with 11 positions matching TRBD2. Material: peripheral blood mononuclear cells (PBMCs), obtained at new diagnosis, from a patient treated with antithyroid drugs. The receptor's source is a female donor with Graves disease. CDR3 in amino acids: CASSLIGLAGGADTQSF. The CDR3 region has the DNA TGTGCCAGCAGTTTGATTGGACTAGCGGGTGGGGCAGATACGCAGTCTTTT.